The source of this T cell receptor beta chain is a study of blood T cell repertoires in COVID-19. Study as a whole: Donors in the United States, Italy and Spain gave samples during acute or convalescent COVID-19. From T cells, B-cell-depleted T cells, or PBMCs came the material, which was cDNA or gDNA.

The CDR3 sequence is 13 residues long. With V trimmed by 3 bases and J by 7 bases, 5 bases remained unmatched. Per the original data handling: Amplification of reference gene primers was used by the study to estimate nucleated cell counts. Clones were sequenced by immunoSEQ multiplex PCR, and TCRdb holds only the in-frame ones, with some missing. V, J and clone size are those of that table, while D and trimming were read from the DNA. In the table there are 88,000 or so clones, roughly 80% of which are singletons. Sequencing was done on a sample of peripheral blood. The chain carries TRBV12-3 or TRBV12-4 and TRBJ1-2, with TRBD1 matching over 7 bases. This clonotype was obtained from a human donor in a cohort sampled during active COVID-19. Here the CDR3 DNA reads TGTGCCAGCAGTTTTGGGAGACAGGGTGGCTACACCTTC. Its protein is CASSFGRQGGYTF.